This T cell receptor beta chain was observed in a study of T cell repertoires in cytomegalovirus infection. Study overall: An indication of both CMV infection and matching HLA type came from public TCR beta signatures.

TCRdb ran MiXCR on the reads and lists one entry per CDR3 protein. The sample has a few hundred thousand distinct CDR3 sequences; around 30% are singletons. Details on this clonotype: Its antigen is undetermined.

Trimming removed 0 bases at V and 4 bases at J, with 6 bases between. The germline gives CDR1 MNHEY, CDR2 SMNVEV (reference sequence). CDR3 length: 13 residues. This material consisted of cultured PBMCs, taken from culture after CMV antigen stimulation. The sequence came from a human donor in good health (CMV status not recorded). Some clones in this sample may be carry-over from other donors' samples. The chain carries TRBV27 and TRBJ1-1, with no clear D. The CDR3 spells CASSLSPLTEAFF. The CDR3 DNA reads as TGTGCCAGCAGTTTATCTCCTCTCACTGAAGCTTTCTTT.